The entry below gives a single T cell receptor beta chain sequence along with its context. The data are from a study of T cell responses to AZD1222 COVID-19 vaccine. Measured with immunoSEQ multiplex PCR; TCRdb has only the in-frame clones, and not every one. The table shows 130,000 or so clones, with roughly 88% occurring only once. Germline CDR1 SQVTM, CDR2 ANQGSEA. CDR3 size: 14 residues. Trimming at V came to 7 bases and at J to 4 bases, leaving 10 bases not matched to a gene. This chain joins TRBV29-1 and TRBJ2-1; TRBD1 matches at 7 bases. This TCR was sampled from an adult who received the AZD1222 COVID-19 vaccine. The sequences come from peripheral blood, collected 28 days after the second AZD1222 dose. CDR3 bases: TGCAGCGGCTCCGGGACAGAATTTTACAATGAGCAGTTCTTC. Translated, it gives CSGSGTEFYNEQFF.